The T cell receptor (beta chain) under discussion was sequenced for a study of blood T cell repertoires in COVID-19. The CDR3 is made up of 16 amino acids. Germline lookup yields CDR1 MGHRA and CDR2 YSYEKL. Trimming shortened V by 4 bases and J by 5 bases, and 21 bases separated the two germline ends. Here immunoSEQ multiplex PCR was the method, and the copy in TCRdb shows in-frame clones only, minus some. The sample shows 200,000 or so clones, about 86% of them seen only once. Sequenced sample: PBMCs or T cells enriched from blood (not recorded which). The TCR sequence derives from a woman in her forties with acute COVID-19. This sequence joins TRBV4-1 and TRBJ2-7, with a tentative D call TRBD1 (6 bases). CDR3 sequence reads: CASSPSSQGQGDEQYF. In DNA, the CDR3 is TGCGCCAGCAGCCCATCGAGTCAGGGGCAAGGGGACGAGCAGTACTTC.